What follows are 8 T cell receptor beta chains derived from one specimen sequenced in a study of follicular helper T cells after annual influenza vaccination. Clones were read by immunoSEQ multiplex PCR, and TCRdb kept only the in-frame ones, dropping some. The profile shows approximately 10,000 clones, roughly 80% of them singletons. Time point noted: 2013-2014 season, 7 days after vaccination. This specimen consisted of CXCR5- memory CD4+ T cells sorted from blood, obtained 7 days after influenza vaccination. The receptors were sampled from an adult who received the influenza vaccine.

This clone was seen only a few times. The chain combines TRBV5-1 with TRBJ1-2, with D uncertain. The CDR3 length is 15 residues. Germline CDR1 SGHRS, CDR2 YFSETQ. Trimming pared 4 bases from V and 6 bases from J, leaving 19 bases between. CDR3 coding DNA: TGCGCCAGCAGCCTAAGGACCACAAACGGGGATGGCTACACCTTC. Protein product: CASSLRTTNGDGYTF.

This clone occurred a few times. CDR3 DNA: TGTGCCATCGGTCTAGGGGGGGGACAGGGGTCCCCCACCTACACCTTC. Residues: CAIGLGGGQGSPTYTF. V is TRBV10-3 and J is TRBJ1-2; 10 nucleotides match TRBD1. This CDR3 region has 16 residues. V dropped 8 bases and J dropped 10; count of bases not matched to a gene: 19. CDR1 and CDR2 (germline): ENHRY, SYGVKD.

This sequence joins TRBV19 and TRBJ1-1; 8 bases line up with TRBD1. The germline CDR1 and CDR2 sequences are LNHDA and SQIVND (reference sequence). V was pared by 5 bases and J by 5 bases, with 4 bases of the junction left unmatched. The CDR3 has 13 amino acids. The CDR3 DNA follows: TGTGCCAGTAGTGGACAGGGAGGAACTGAAGCTTTCTTT. Translated, it gives CASSGQGGTEAFF.

The chain is built from TRBV30 and TRBJ1-2; D is possibly TRBD1 (6 bases). From germline, CDR1 is GTSNPN and CDR2 SVGIG (reference sequence). The V gene lost 5 bases and the J gene lost 4 bases, with 8 bases spanning the gap. This CDR3 is 11 amino acids long. CDR3 amino acids: CAWEDSYGYTF. The CDR3 DNA sequence: TGTGCCTGGGAGGACAGCTATGGCTACACCTTC.

V usage is TRBV5-1 and J usage is TRBJ1-1; weak D call: TRBD1 (6 bases). The CDR3 contains 13 residues. The V end was cut by 3 bases, the J end by 2 bases, with 8 bases between. Germline CDR1 is SGHRS and CDR2 is YFSETQ. The CDR3 nucleotides are TGCGCCAGCAGCTGGACAGCCAACACTGAAGCTTTCTTT. Its protein is CASSWTANTEAFF.

V gene TRBV6-1 combines with J gene TRBJ1-5; no definite D call. The germline V and J ends were trimmed by 4 bases and 4 bases, with 14 bases remaining between them. Germline V gives CDR1 MNHNS, CDR2 SASEGT. The CDR3 runs to 15 residues. This CDR3 is CASSAKGEGNQPQHF. Written as DNA, the CDR3 is TGTGCCAGCAGTGCTAAAGGCGAAGGGAATCAGCCCCAGCATTTT.

This sequence joins TRBV7-2 and TRBJ2-6, with D unclear. This CDR3 comprises 17 residues. V was pared by 4 bases and J by 1 base, with 14 bases between. Germline CDR1 SGHTA, CDR2 FQGNSA. The CDR3 spells CASSSPRLDSGANVLTF. DNA for the CDR3: TGTGCCAGCAGCTCCCCTCGACTTGATTCTGGGGCCAACGTCCTGACTTTC.

This clone appeared once. CDR3 nucleotide sequence: TGTGCCAGCAGCTTGGATGGGTCAGCCTACAATGAGCAGTTCTTC. Its translation is CASSLDGSAYNEQFF. The rearrangement joins TRBV5-6 to TRBJ2-1; D ambiguous. The CDR3 loop spans 15 amino acids. Germline-derived CDR1 and CDR2 are SGHDT and YYEEEE. V lost 0 bases and J 2 bases, leaving 9 bases between the germline ends.